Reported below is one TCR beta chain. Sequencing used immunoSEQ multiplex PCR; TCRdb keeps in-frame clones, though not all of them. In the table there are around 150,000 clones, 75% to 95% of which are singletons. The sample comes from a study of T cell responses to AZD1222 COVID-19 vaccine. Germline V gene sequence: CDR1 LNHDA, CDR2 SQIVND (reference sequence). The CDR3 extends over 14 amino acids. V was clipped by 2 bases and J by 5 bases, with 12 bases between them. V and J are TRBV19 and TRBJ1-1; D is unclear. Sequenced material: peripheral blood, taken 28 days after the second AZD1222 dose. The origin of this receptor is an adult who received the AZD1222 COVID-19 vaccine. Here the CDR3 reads CASSIIPGGTEAFF. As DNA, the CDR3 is TGTGCCAGTAGTATAATCCCGGGCGGGACTGAAGCTTTCTTT.